What follows are 22 T cell receptor beta chains derived from one specimen sequenced in a study of T cells in localized non-small cell lung cancer. Generated by immunoSEQ multiplex PCR, the TCRdb table keeps only in-frame clones and is missing some. The profile shows about 26,000 clones, 82% of them singletons. Sample: peripheral blood, taken before any cancer treatment. The receptors shown here come from a woman aged 35-75 years with stage I lung adenocarcinoma.

This chain joins TRBV18 and TRBJ1-2, with 7 bases matching TRBD1. The CDR3 is made up of 13 amino acids. CDR1 is KGHSH and CDR2 is LQKENI in the germline V gene. With 2 bases clipped from V and 3 bases from J, the junction kept 0 bases outside the gene matches. CDR3 region: CASSPGTDYGYTF. Written as DNA, the CDR3 is TGTGCCAGCTCACCAGGGACAGACTATGGCTACACCTTC.

This clone was counted between two and nine times. V and J are TRBV18 and TRBJ2-1; D is ambiguous. V lost 4 bases, J lost 7 bases, and 8 bases lay in between. The CDR3 sequence is 12 residues long. The V gene's germline CDR1 is KGHSH and CDR2 LQKENI. CDR3 residues: CASSRERNEQFF. The CDR3 coding sequence is TGTGCCAGCTCACGAGAAAGGAATGAGCAGTTCTTC.

The chain links TRBV6-5 to TRBJ1-2; TRBD1 aligns across 7 bases. Germline V lookup: CDR1 MNHEY, CDR2 SVGAGI. CDR3 length: 12 residues. Trimming at V came to 7 bases and at J to 8 bases, leaving 7 bases not matched to a gene. The CDR3 bases are TGTGCCAGCAACCAGGGAGGGGGCGGCTACACCTTC. Residues: CASNQGGGGYTF.

The chain uses TRBV2 and TRBJ1-6; D may be TRBD1 (5 bases). Germline loops: CDR1 SNHLY, CDR2 FYNNEI. V was clipped by 6 bases and J by 13 bases, with 19 bases between them. The length of the CDR3 is 14 residues. CDR3 sequence reads: CASRAGAHLFPLHF. In DNA form, the CDR3 reads TGTGCCAGCAGGGCCGGGGCCCATCTTTTTCCCCTCCACTTT.

The chain recombines TRBV4-1 with TRBJ2-3; 9 nucleotides line up with TRBD2. Germline-derived CDR1 and CDR2 are MGHRA and YSYEKL. Losses at the gene ends were 5 bases for V and 6 bases for J; bases not matched to a gene: 6. CDR3 length: 14 residues. For the CDR3, the DNA is TGCGCCAGCAGCATTAGCGGGGGCCGGGATACGCAGTATTTT. Its protein is CASSISGGRDTQYF.

The chain has TRBV6-6 and TRBJ1-4; no reliable D call. The V gene's germline CDR1 is MNHNY and CDR2 SVGAGI (reference sequence). The CDR3 is 15 amino acids. Deletions cut 1 base from V and 0 bases from J, with 6 bases between. CDR3 region: CASSYFQPTNEKLFF. The CDR3 coding sequence is TGTGCCAGCAGTTACTTCCAGCCAACTAATGAAAAACTGTTTTTT.

This chain uses TRBV2 with TRBJ1-6; 9 bases agree with TRBD1. Germline V gene sequence: CDR1 SNHLY, CDR2 FYNNEI. With V trimmed by 2 bases and J by 9 bases, 5 bases remained unmatched. The CDR3 loop spans 15 amino acids. The CDR3 bases are TGTGCCAGCAGTGAAAGGGGGACAGGGTCTTCACCCCTCCACTTT. It specifies CASSERGTGSSPLHF.

By share, this clone counts as medium-sized. J is TRBJ2-2 and V is TRBV5-8; TRBD1 matches 9 bases. Germline CDR1 SGHTS, CDR2 YDEGEE. J lost 4 bases, V lost 3 bases, and 4 bases had no gene match. This CDR3 region has 15 residues. The CDR3: CASSSGQGTTGELFF. The CDR3 bases are TGTGCCAGCAGCTCGGGACAGGGTACCACCGGGGAGCTGTTTTTT.

This clone has only a few counts. V is TRBV6-4 and J is TRBJ2-1; 10 nucleotides line up with TRBD2. V lost 5 bases and J lost 7; bases outside the gene matches: 8. Looked up from germline, CDR1 is MRHNA and CDR2 is SNTAGT. The CDR3 is 15 amino acids. CDR3 nucleotides: TGTGCCAGCAGTCGAGGGACTAGCGCTTCGAATGAGCAGTTCTTC. The encoded protein is CASSRGTSASNEQFF.

The V gene is TRBV30, the J gene TRBJ2-5, with D possibly matching TRBD2 (6 bases). V dropped 5 bases and J dropped 5 bases, with 21 bases sitting between them. The CDR3 contains 15 residues. CDR1 and CDR2 from the germline V gene are GTSNPN and SVGIG (reference sequence). The DNA of the CDR3 is TGTGCCTGGCAACTAGGAGGGGTTGGAGGCGAGACCCAGTACTTC. Its translation is CAWQLGGVGGETQYF.

To note about this clone: Compared with germline, one end of the junction differs, possibly owing to a read error. This rearrangement joins TRBV9 to TRBJ2-7; D gene ambiguous. CDR1 and CDR2 from the germline V gene are SGDLS and YYNGEE. The CDR3 spans 13 residues. The CDR3 DNA reads TGTGCCAGCAGCGTAGACGAGAGGTGGAGTCCCCACTTC. Translation: CASSVDERWSPHF.

The DNA for the CDR3 is TGTGCCAGCAGCCCCGTGAGGGAAGCTGGCTACACCTTC. Protein product: CASSPVREAGYTF. The J gene is TRBJ1-2, the V gene TRBV14; D remains ambiguous. CDR3 length equals 13 residues. Trimming stripped 4 bases from V and 7 bases from J, with 13 bases between. From germline, CDR1 is SGHDN and CDR2 FVKESK.

This clone has just a few counts. This rearrangement joins TRBV4-3 to TRBJ1-2, with D possibly being TRBD1 (5 bases). Trimming took off 0 bases at V and 4 bases at J, with 18 bases between the two ends. The germline CDR1 and CDR2 sequences are LGHNA and YSLEER. This CDR3 is built from 17 residues. In DNA, the CDR3 is TGCGCCAGCAGCCAAGACCGGGGACGTCCGGGGACCTATGGCTACACCTTC. Encoded protein: CASSQDRGRPGTYGYTF.

The chain links TRBV9 to TRBJ2-5; D gene uncertain. This CDR3 is 14 amino acids long. CDR1 and CDR2 from the germline V gene are SGDLS and YYNGEE. V dropped 0 bases and J dropped 5 bases, with 11 bases sitting between them. DNA for the CDR3: TGTGCCAGCAGCGTAGGGGGATGGTCGGAGACCCAGTACTTC. This gives the protein CASSVGGWSETQYF.

This rearrangement joins TRBV19 to TRBJ2-7, with 11 bases matching TRBD2. CDR1 and CDR2 from the germline V gene are LNHDA and SQIVND (reference sequence). This CDR3 has 16 residues. V lost 5 bases and J lost 3; bases outside the gene matches: 9. The CDR3 region is CASSSWTSGSFYEQYF. The CDR3 DNA is TGTGCCAGTAGTTCCTGGACTAGCGGGTCCTTCTACGAGCAGTACTTC.

The J gene is TRBJ2-7, the V gene TRBV29-1, with D possibly being TRBD2 (6 bases). Deletions cut 6 bases from V and 6 bases from J, with 15 bases between. There are 12 residues in the CDR3. CDR1 SQVTM and CDR2 ANQGSEA come from the germline V gene. Here the CDR3 reads CSVRMAAGEQYF. CDR3 bases: TGCAGCGTGCGAATGGCAGCGGGCGAGCAGTACTTC.

The chain uses TRBV5-8 and TRBJ1-4, with D possibly TRBD1 on 5 matching bases. With 3 bases removed from V and 8 bases from J, the gap between germline ends came to 20 bases. The CDR3 sequence is 16 residues long. Germline V gene data show CDR1 as SGHTS and CDR2 as YDEGEE. The CDR3 sequence: CASSSARGSGGEKLFF. The CDR3 DNA is TGTGCCAGCAGCTCGGCGCGTGGCAGTGGGGGAGAAAAACTGTTTTTT.

This chain links TRBV28 with TRBJ1-2; tentatively, D is TRBD1 (5 bases). V shed 5 bases and J shed 8 bases, with 12 bases lying between them. CDR1 and CDR2 from the germline V gene are MDHEN and SYDVKM. CDR3 size: 12 residues. CDR3 in amino acids: CASSSQGHGYTF. The CDR3 coding sequence is TGTGCCAGCAGTAGTCAGGGCCACGGCTACACCTTC.

In this sample, this clone turned up a few times. The chain links TRBV7-9 to TRBJ1-2; TRBD1 matches at 9 bases. J gave up 4 bases and V 4 bases, and 4 bases lay outside the gene matches. There are 14 residues in the CDR3. Germline CDR1 SEHNR, CDR2 FQNEAQ (reference sequence). CDR3 in amino acids: CASSSGQGIYGYTF. The DNA for the CDR3 is TGTGCCAGCAGCTCGGGACAGGGTATCTATGGCTACACCTTC.

This clone has only one observation. The chain joins TRBV5-1 to TRBJ1-2; D is ambiguous. V lost 5 bases, J lost 1 base, and 6 bases lay in between. The germline V gene encodes CDR1 SGHRS and CDR2 YFSETQ. The CDR3 has 12 residues. This chain's CDR3 is CASRTDNYGYTF. The CDR3 DNA sequence: TGCGCCAGCAGAACGGATAACTATGGCTACACCTTC.

The rearrangement joins TRBV2 to TRBJ2-5; D remains ambiguous. The closer fit of TRBJ2-7 to the DNA end suggests the J call may be wrong. CDR3 size: 15 residues. CDR1 and CDR2 from the germline V gene are SNHLY and FYNNEI. CDR3 sequence: CASSEGHRSTYEQYF. Written as DNA, the CDR3 is TGTGCCAGTTCCGAAGGTCACAGATCCACCTACGAGCAGTACTTC.

The rearrangement links TRBV9 to TRBJ1-1; D gene ambiguous. The germline V gene encodes CDR1 SGDLS and CDR2 YYNGEE. Trimming left V 4 bases short and J 4 bases short, with 14 bases between. The CDR3 has 14 residues. The CDR3 loop reads CASSPRLDCTEAFF. In DNA form, the CDR3 reads TGTGCCAGCAGCCCCCGGTTGGATTGCACTGAAGCTTTCTTT. Using reference TRBV9 and TRBJ1-1 for the parts outside the CDR3, the full variable domain is DSGVTQTPKHLITATGQRVTLRCSPRSGDLSVYWYQQSLDQGLQFLIQYYNGEERAKGNILERFSAQQFPDLHSELNLSSLELGDSALYFCASSPRLDCTEAFFGQGTRLTVV.